This TCR beta chain was obtained from a study of blood T cell repertoires in COVID-19. Study information: From the United States, Italy and Spain came samples of acute and convalescent COVID-19. The analysed material was cDNA or gDNA that came from T cells, B-cell-depleted T cells, or PBMCs.

Per the original data handling: Scientists estimated how many nucleated cells there were by amplifying reference gene primers. Assay: immunoSEQ multiplex PCR; the TCRdb copy retains only in-frame clones and omits some. V, J and clone size are those of that table, while D and trimming were read from the DNA. The sample includes fewer than 250,000 clones, less than 85% of them seen just once. The CDR3 runs to 12 residues. The germline V gene has CDR1 SGDLS and CDR2 YYNGEE. V lost 3 bases and J 6 bases, leaving 9 bases between the germline ends. This sequence was found in a woman in her forties or fifties with acute or convalescent COVID-19. The chain combines TRBV9 with TRBJ1-2; D may be TRBD1 (6 bases). Sequenced material: peripheral blood. CDR3 DNA sequence: TGTGCCAGCAGCGGGACAGTTGATGGCTACACCTTC. Translation gives CASSGTVDGYTF.